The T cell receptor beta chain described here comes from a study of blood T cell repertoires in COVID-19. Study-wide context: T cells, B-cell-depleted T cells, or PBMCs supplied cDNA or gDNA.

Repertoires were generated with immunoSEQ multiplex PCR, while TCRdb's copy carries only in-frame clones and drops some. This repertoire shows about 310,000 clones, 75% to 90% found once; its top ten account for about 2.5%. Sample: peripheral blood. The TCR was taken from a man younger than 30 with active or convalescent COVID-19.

CDR3 bases: TGTGCCAGTAGTCCAACAGGGGGGACTAATGAAAAACTGTTTTTT. Protein sequence: CASSPTGGTNEKLFF. This rearrangement joins TRBV19 to TRBJ1-4, with 8 positions matching TRBD1. The V gene's germline CDR1 is LNHDA and CDR2 SQIVND (reference sequence). The CDR3 covers 15 residues. V lost 5 bases to trimming and J lost 2 bases; unmatched junction nucleotides: 4.